Listed here are 24 T cell receptor beta chains from one sample, sequenced in a study of blood T cell repertoires in COVID-19. Produced via immunoSEQ multiplex PCR; TCRdb's table is partial and in-frame only. The table includes 95,000 to 150,000 clones, 65% to 90% detected once. Sequencing was performed on peripheral blood. The receptors stem from an elderly man with active or convalescent COVID-19.

The rearrangement uses TRBV3-1 (or the pseudogene TRBV3-2) and TRBJ2-3; TRBD1 is a possible D gene (5 bases). CDR1 is LGHDT, CDR2 YNNKEL, per germline (reference sequence). The V gene lost 1 base and the J gene lost 5 bases, with 13 bases spanning the gap. The CDR3 is 15 residues long. This chain's CDR3 is CASSQGGRVIDTQYF. The CDR3 region has the DNA TGTGCCAGCAGCCAAGGTGGCAGGGTTATAGATACGCAGTATTTT.

V and J are TRBV7-3 and TRBJ1-1, with 10 bases matching TRBD1. Trimming at V came to 3 bases and at J to 7 bases, leaving 8 bases not matched to a gene. The length of the CDR3 is 15 residues. Germline CDR1 SGHTA, CDR2 FQGTGA. The CDR3, as DNA: TGTGCCAGCAGCTTTAATGGACAGGGGGACGGTGAAGCTTTCTTT. It yields the protein CASSFNGQGDGEAFF.

DNA of the CDR3: TGTGCCAGCAGCCCTCGGGGGGGTCTAGCGGGGAATGAGCAGTTCTTC. Its translation is CASSPRGGLAGNEQFF. The chain joins TRBV7-2 to TRBJ2-1; 9 bases agree with TRBD2. The junction had 12 bases not matched to a gene; V was cut back by 5 bases and J by 7 bases. The germline V gene encodes CDR1 SGHTA and CDR2 FQGNSA. The CDR3 spans 16 residues.

The V and J genes are TRBV25-1 and TRBJ1-4; the D gene is possibly TRBD1 (6 bases). CDR3 length: 17 residues. Germline V gene sequence: CDR1 MGHDK, CDR2 SYGVNS. Trimming shortened V by 2 bases and J by 6 bases, and 19 bases separated the two germline ends. This CDR3 is CASSETGGQRFHEKLFF. The CDR3 DNA follows: TGTGCCAGCAGTGAAACCGGGGGGCAACGGTTTCATGAAAAACTGTTTTTT.

The rearrangement uses TRBV30 and TRBJ2-5; tentatively, D is TRBD1 (6 bases). V was trimmed by 5 bases and J by 2 bases, leaving 6 bases between them. Germline assignment: CDR1 GTSNPN and CDR2 SVGIG (reference sequence). The CDR3 covers 11 residues. CDR3 bases: TGTGCCTGGGGACAGCAAGAGACCCAGTACTTC. This codes for CAWGQQETQYF.

This clone occurred once. V and J are TRBV6-5 and TRBJ2-1, with D unresolved. In germline, CDR1 is MNHEY, CDR2 SVGAGI. The CDR3 has 13 residues. The ends were cut back, 5 bases at V and 7 bases at J, with 12 bases in the middle. The CDR3 sequence: CASSQTRANEQFF. In DNA form, the CDR3 reads TGTGCCAGCAGTCAAACTCGTGCAAATGAGCAGTTCTTC.

This clone has only one observation. Here the CDR3 DNA reads TGTGCCAGCAGTGGGGGGCTCATGAACACTGAAGCTTTCTTT. Translating gives CASSGGLMNTEAFF. The chain employs TRBV25-1 and TRBJ1-1; D possibly corresponds to TRBD1 (6 bases). The CDR3 is 14 residues long. Germline CDR1 and CDR2: MGHDK and SYGVNS. Between the trimmed V and J ends, which lost 4 bases and 0 bases, there was a span of 9 bases. Drawing the rest from reference TRBV25-1 and TRBJ1-1, the complete variable domain is EADIYQTPRYLVIGTGKKITLECSQTMGHDKMYWYQQDPGMELHLIHYSYGVNSTEKGDLSSESTVSRIRTEHFPLTLESARPSHTSQYLCASSGGLMNTEAFFGQGTRLTVV.

The chain recombines TRBV29-1 with TRBJ1-1, with D tentatively TRBD1 (6 bases). Trimming took off 6 bases at V and 3 bases at J, with 11 bases between the two ends. CDR1 SQVTM and CDR2 ANQGSEA come from the germline V gene. CDR3 length: 12 amino acids. In DNA, the CDR3 is TGCAGCGTCCTACAGGGATACACTGAAGCTTTCTTT. Encoded protein: CSVLQGYTEAFF. Supplemented by reference TRBV29-1 and TRBJ1-1, the full variable domain reads SAVISQKPSRDICQRGTSLTIQCQVDSQVTMMFWYRQQPGQSLTLIATANQGSEATYESGFVIDKFPISRPNLTFSTLTVSNMSPEDSSIYLCSVLQGYTEAFFGQGTRLTVV.

This chain connects TRBV7-9 to TRBJ2-5; D remains ambiguous. CDR1 and CDR2 (germline): SEHNR, FQNEAQ (reference sequence). V lost 5 bases and J 2 bases, leaving 9 bases between the germline ends. The CDR3 contains 13 residues. The CDR3 region has the DNA TGTGCCAGCAGCCGTATTAAACAAGAGACCCAGTACTTC. This codes for CASSRIKQETQYF.

This clone was observed many times. The V and J genes are TRBV6-6 and TRBJ2-7; 7 bases match TRBD1. The V and J ends lost 6 bases and 7 bases, in that order; junction bases with no gene match: 6. There are 12 residues in the CDR3. The V gene's germline CDR1 is MNHNY and CDR2 SVGAGI (reference sequence). The CDR3 DNA reads as TGTGCCAGCAGAAAACAGGGGCCTGAGCAGTACTTC. It encodes CASRKQGPEQYF.

This chain links TRBV4-1 with TRBJ1-4; no firm D call. Germline V lookup: CDR1 MGHRA, CDR2 YSYEKL. There are 15 residues in the CDR3. The V gene lost 4 bases and the J gene lost 7 bases, with 16 bases spanning the gap. The CDR3 here is CASSLRQTLGEKLFF. The CDR3 coding sequence is TGCGCCAGCAGCCTACGGCAAACACTAGGTGAAAAACTGTTTTTT.

The chain joins TRBV10-3 to TRBJ2-6, with 10 nucleotides matching TRBD1. There are 18 residues in the CDR3. V lost 5 bases to trimming and J lost 0 bases; unmatched junction nucleotides: 7. Germline CDR1 reads ENHRY; CDR2 reads SYGVKD. This chain's CDR3 is CAISNGQGVYSGANVLTF. CDR3 DNA: TGTGCCATCAGTAACGGACAGGGGGTTTACTCTGGGGCCAACGTCCTGACTTTC.

The chain combines TRBV24-1 with TRBJ1-1; TRBD1 is a possible D gene (5 bases). The CDR3 spans 15 residues. V dropped 2 bases and J dropped 3 bases, with 12 bases sitting between them. The V gene's germline CDR1 is KGHDR and CDR2 SFDVKD. The CDR3 coding sequence is TGTGCCACCAGTGATTCACGGCAGGGCGACACTGAAGCTTTCTTT. Amino acid sequence: CATSDSRQGDTEAFF.

The chain joins TRBV4-2 to TRBJ1-5; D gene uncertain. The CDR3 contains 15 residues. Trimming removed 0 bases at V and 6 bases at J, with 12 bases between. Germline V CDR1 and CDR2: LGHNA, YNFKEQ. The CDR3 loop is CASSQDTEEGQPQHF. The CDR3 DNA is TGTGCCAGCAGCCAAGATACAGAGGAGGGTCAGCCCCAGCATTTT.

The chain recombines TRBV7-8 with TRBJ1-6; TRBD1 matches at 8 bases. V was clipped by 3 bases and J by 7 bases; unmatched bases: 20. The CDR3 is 20 residues long. Germline lookup yields CDR1 SGHVS and CDR2 FQNEAQ. CDR3 protein: CASSLGRGYSWTGRNSPLHF. The DNA of the CDR3 is TGTGCCAGCAGCTTGGGGAGGGGATACTCCTGGACAGGGAGGAATTCACCCCTCCACTTT.

J is TRBJ2-5 and V is TRBV19, with D uncertain. The CDR3 is 13 amino acids. Germline V lookup: CDR1 LNHDA, CDR2 SQIVND (reference sequence). The V end lost 4 bases, the J end lost 4 bases, and 10 bases lay between the germline ends. The CDR3 nucleotides read TGTGCCAGTAGTACCAGAACCCTAGAGACCCAGTACTTC. Translated, it gives CASSTRTLETQYF.

The CDR3: CASSLTPGGIEAFF. CDR3 in DNA: TGTGCCAGCAGCTTAACCCCAGGGGGCATTGAAGCTTTCTTT. The chain uses TRBV7-2 and TRBJ1-1, with TRBD1 identical over 8 bases. V gave up 2 bases and J gave up 7 bases; unmatched junction bases: 6. CDR3 length equals 14 residues. Per the germline V gene, CDR1 is SGHTA and CDR2 is FQGNSA. The full variable domain, its missing parts supplied by reference TRBV7-2 and TRBJ1-1, is GAGVSQSPSNKVTEKGKDVELRCDPISGHTALYWYRQSLGQGLEFLIYFQGNSAPDKSGLPSDRFSAERTGGSVSTLTIQRTQQEDSAVYLCASSLTPGGIEAFFGQGTRLTVV.

This clone has a handful of counts. The chain has TRBV21-1 and TRBJ1-2; the DNA was not compared with TRBD1, the D call given in the table. TRBV21-1 is a pseudogene segment. This CDR3 comprises 17 residues. The CDR3 is CASSKRDRGLRDYGYTF. DNA for the CDR3: TGTGCCAGCAGCAAACGGGACAGGGGGTTAAGGGACTATGGCTACACCTTC.

V gene TRBV11-3 combines with J gene TRBJ1-1; 9 nucleotides line up with TRBD1. J gave up 11 bases and V 5 bases, and 9 bases lay outside the gene matches. Looked up from germline, CDR1 is SGHNT and CDR2 is YENEEA. This CDR3 contains 13 residues. CDR3 bases: TGTGCCAGCAGCCTACAGGGGGCTGAAAGGGCTTTCTTT. It yields the protein CASSLQGAERAFF.

This clone has only one observation. This chain connects TRBV9 to TRBJ2-3, with 12 bases matching TRBD2. Trimming removed 0 bases from V and 6 bases from J; junction bases left unmatched: 11. The CDR3 is made up of 18 amino acids. Germline V CDR1 and CDR2: SGDLS, YYNGEE. The CDR3 reads CASSVGSLAGGPWDTQYF. CDR3 bases: TGTGCCAGCAGCGTAGGCAGTCTAGCGGGAGGGCCGTGGGATACGCAGTATTTT.

The chain joins TRBV23-1 to TRBJ2-4; D not resolved. TRBV23-1 is annotated as an ORF whose role is uncertain. Deletions cut 2 bases from V and 0 bases from J, with 20 bases between. The CDR3 is made up of 19 amino acids. The DNA of the CDR3 is TGCGCCAGCAGTCAAACCCCGGATAGAGACTGGTTAGCCAAAAACATTCAGTACTTC. It is translated as CASSQTPDRDWLAKNIQYF.

This chain uses TRBV6-1 with TRBJ2-3; D perhaps matches TRBD1 (6 bases). The CDR3 contains 15 residues. The V end lost 6 bases, the J end lost 1 base, and 14 bases lay between the germline ends. Germline loops: CDR1 MNHNS, CDR2 SASEGT. In DNA, the CDR3 is TGTGCCAGCAGATGGCAGGGGAGAGGCACAGATACGCAGTATTTT. Protein product: CASRWQGRGTDTQYF.

This chain joins TRBV28 and TRBJ2-7; weak D call: TRBD1 (6 bases). Germline assignment: CDR1 MDHEN and CDR2 SYDVKM. V was cut by 5 bases and J by 0 bases, with 14 bases left in between. The CDR3 extends over 15 amino acids. The DNA of the CDR3 is TGTGCCAGCAGTGCCAGGGGTCCCCCCTCCTACGAGCAGTACTTC. It codes for CASSARGPPSYEQYF.

This sequence joins TRBV5-1 and TRBJ1-4; the D gene is possibly TRBD1 (5 bases). The CDR3 totals 14 residues. Trimming took 4 bases from V and 0 from J, leaving 7 bases between them. Germline CDR1 is SGHRS and CDR2 is YFSETQ. The CDR3 reads CASSPGATNEKLFF. The DNA of the CDR3 is TGCGCCAGCAGCCCGGGGGCAACTAATGAAAAACTGTTTTTT.